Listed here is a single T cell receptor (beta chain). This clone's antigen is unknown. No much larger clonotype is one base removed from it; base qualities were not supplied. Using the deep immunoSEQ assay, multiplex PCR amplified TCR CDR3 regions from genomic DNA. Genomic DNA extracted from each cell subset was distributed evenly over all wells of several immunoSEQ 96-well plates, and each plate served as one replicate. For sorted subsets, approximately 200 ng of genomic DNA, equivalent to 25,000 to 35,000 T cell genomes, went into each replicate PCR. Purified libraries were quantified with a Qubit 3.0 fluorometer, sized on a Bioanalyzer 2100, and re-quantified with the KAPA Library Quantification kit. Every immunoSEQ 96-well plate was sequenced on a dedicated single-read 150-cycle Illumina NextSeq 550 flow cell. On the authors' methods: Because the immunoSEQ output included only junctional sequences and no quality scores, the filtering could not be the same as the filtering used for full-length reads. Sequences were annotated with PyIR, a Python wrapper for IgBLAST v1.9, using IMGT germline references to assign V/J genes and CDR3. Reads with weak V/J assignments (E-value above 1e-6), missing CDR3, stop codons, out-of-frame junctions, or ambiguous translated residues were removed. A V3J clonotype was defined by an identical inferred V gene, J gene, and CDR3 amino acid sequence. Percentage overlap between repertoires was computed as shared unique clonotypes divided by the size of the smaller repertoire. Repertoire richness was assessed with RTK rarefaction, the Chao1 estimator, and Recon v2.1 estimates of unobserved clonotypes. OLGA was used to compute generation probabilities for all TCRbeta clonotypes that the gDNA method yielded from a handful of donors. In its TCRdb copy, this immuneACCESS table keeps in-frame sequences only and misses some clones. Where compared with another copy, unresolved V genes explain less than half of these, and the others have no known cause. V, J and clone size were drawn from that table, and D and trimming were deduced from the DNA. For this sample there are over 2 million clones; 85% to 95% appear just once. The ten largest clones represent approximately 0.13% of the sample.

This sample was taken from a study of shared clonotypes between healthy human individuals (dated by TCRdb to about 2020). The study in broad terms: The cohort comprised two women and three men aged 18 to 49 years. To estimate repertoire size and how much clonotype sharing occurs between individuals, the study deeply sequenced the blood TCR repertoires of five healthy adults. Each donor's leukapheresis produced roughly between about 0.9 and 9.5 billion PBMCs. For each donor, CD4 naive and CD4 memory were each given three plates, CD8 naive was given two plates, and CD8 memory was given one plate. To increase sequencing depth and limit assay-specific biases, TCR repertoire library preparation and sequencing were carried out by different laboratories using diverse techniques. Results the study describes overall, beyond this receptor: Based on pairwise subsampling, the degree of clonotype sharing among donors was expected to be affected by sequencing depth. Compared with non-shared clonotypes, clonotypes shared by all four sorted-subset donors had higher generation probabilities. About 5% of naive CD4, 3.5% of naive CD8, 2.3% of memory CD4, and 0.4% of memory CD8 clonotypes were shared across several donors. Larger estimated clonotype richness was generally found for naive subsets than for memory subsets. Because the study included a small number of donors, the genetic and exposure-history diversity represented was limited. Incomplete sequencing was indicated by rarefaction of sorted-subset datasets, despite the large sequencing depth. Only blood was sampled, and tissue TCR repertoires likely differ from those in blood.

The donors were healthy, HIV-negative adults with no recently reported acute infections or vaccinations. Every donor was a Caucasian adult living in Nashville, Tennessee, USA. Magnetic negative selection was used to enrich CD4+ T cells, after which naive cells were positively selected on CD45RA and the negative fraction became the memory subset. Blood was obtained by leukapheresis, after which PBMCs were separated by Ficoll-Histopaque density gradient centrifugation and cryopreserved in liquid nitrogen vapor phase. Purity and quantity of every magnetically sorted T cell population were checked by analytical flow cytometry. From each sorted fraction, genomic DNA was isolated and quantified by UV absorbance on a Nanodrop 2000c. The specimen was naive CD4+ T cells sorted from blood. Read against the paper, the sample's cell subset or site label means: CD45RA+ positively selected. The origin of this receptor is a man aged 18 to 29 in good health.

This receptor carries the CDR3 CASSTRDSNQPQHF. The nucleotides are TGTGCCAGCAGTACCCGGGACAGCAATCAGCCCCAGCATTTT. The receptor chain draws on TRBV28 and TRBJ1-5, with a tentative D gene TRBD1 over 5 matching bases. The V and J ends are trimmed by 5 bases and 1 base, leaving 9 bases between them. CDR3 length: 14 amino acids, cysteine to phenylalanine. Left in the record is the CDR3 DNA by itself, 42 bases read in frame from the first base. For CDR1 and CDR2, the germline V gene lists MDHEN and SYDVKM.